This record covers a single T cell receptor (beta chain). Its antigen is unidentified. This entry belongs to a study of T cell responses to AZD1222 COVID-19 vaccine. CDR3 size: 13 residues. Losses at the gene ends were 3 bases for V and 6 bases for J; bases not matched to a gene: 4. Germline CDR1 and CDR2: KGHSH and LQKENI. Findings and limits, study-wide: Clonal diversity may have been underestimated in mostly white British donors.

The method was immunoSEQ multiplex PCR; TCRdb's version includes in-frame clones alone and lacks a portion of them. The sample gives 130,000 to 150,000 clones, approximately 88% of which show up once; about 15% is in the top ten. Material: peripheral blood, obtained on day 0 of AZD1222 vaccination. The clonotype was recovered from an adult in good health. V gene TRBV18 combines with J gene TRBJ1-2, with 7 bases identical to TRBD1. CDR3 sequence (DNA): TGTGCCAGCTCACCGAGGGGGCGCGATGGCTACACCTTC. This translates into CASSPRGRDGYTF.